This TCR beta chain was observed in a study of blood T cell repertoires in COVID-19. Study in general: Samples came from the United States, Italy and Spain, spanning acute and convalescent COVID-19. T cells, B-cell-depleted T cells, or PBMCs supplied cDNA or gDNA.

The assay was immunoSEQ multiplex PCR, and TCRdb's table has in-frame clones only and misses some. The sample includes a few hundred thousand clones, around 91% of them seen just once. The germline V gene encodes CDR1 MGHRA and CDR2 YSYEKL. There are 15 residues in the CDR3. The ends were cut back, 0 bases at V and 2 bases at J, with 10 bases in the middle. This clone was seen a single time. Enrolled during active infection, Seattle patients were then followed longitudinally. The V call is TRBV4-1, the J call TRBJ2-5; D might be TRBD1 (7 bases). What was sequenced was peripheral blood. The origin of this receptor is a woman in her fifties or sixties with COVID-19, enrolled during active disease. CDR3 residues: CASSQDPGGQETQYF. The CDR3 DNA sequence: TGCGCCAGCAGCCAAGATCCAGGGGGGCAAGAGACCCAGTACTTC.